One T cell receptor beta chain is described in this entry. Its antigen remains unknown. This record belongs to a study of beta chain features in type 1 diabetes. Study conclusions and caveats: Type 1 diabetes patients showed a moderate but significant shortening of TCRB CDR3s in all four CD4+ subsets.

cDNA synthesis used the whole RNA isolate, giving expressed TCRB sequences. The method was immunoSEQ multiplex PCR; TCRdb's version includes in-frame clones alone and lacks a portion of them. The top ten hold 0.37% of the sample, which has 20,000 to 25,000 clones, approximately 57% seen once. With V trimmed by 0 bases and J by 4 bases, 10 bases remained unmatched. This CDR3 has 18 residues. Per the germline V gene, CDR1 is SGDLS and CDR2 is YYNGEE. The sequenced material came from stem cell memory CD4+ T cells from blood. This TCR was sampled from a man aged 18 to 30 with type 1 diabetes. The chain carries TRBV9 and TRBJ2-3, with 11 bases that match TRBD2. CDR3 protein: CASSVGSGGAFVADTQYF. The CDR3 DNA reads as TGTGCCAGCAGCGTAGGTAGCGGGGGGGCCTTTGTCGCAGATACGCAGTATTTT.